The 14 T cell receptor beta chains listed next were all sequenced from one sample in a study of early T cells in non-severe SARS-CoV-2 infection. TCRdb re-derived calls from the 5' RACE reads in MiXCR, one entry per CDR3 protein. The table records 85,000 to 90,000 distinct CDR3 sequences, 12% to 15% of them present only once. Material: whole blood. The receptors were sampled from an adult who was a healthcare worker with PCR-confirmed SARS-CoV-2 infection or an uninfected control (not recorded which).

This clonotype was found many times. The CDR3 sequence is CASSLGQILSTDTQYF. In nucleotides, the CDR3 is TGTGCCAGCAGCTTAGGACAGATACTTAGCACAGATACGCAGTATTTT. This chain connects TRBV11-2 to TRBJ2-3; D possibly corresponds to TRBD1 (5 bases). Germline lookup yields CDR1 SGHAT and CDR2 FQNNGV. This CDR3 is built from 16 residues. The germline V and J ends were trimmed by 1 base and 0 bases, with 11 bases remaining between them.

This clonotype showed up just a few times. This chain uses TRBV27 with TRBJ1-5; D not resolved. Germline V gene data show CDR1 as MNHEY and CDR2 as SMNVEV (reference sequence). V lost 3 bases and J lost 10, with 10 bases in between. This CDR3 has 12 residues. The CDR3: CASSFPGGPQHF. In DNA, the CDR3 is TGTGCCAGCAGTTTCCCCGGTGGTCCCCAGCATTTT.

This chain links TRBV28 with TRBJ2-7; D call uncertain. The CDR3 has 14 residues. The V gene lost 3 bases and the J gene lost 0 bases, with 9 bases spanning the gap. CDR1 is MDHEN and CDR2 is SYDVKM in the germline V gene. CDR3 nucleotides: TGTGCCAGCAGTTTGGATATAAACTCCTACGAGCAGTACTTC. Protein: CASSLDINSYEQYF.

This clonotype was counted a single time. The J gene is TRBJ2-5, the V gene TRBV7-9, with 13 bases fitting TRBD2. Germline trimming cut 5 bases from V and 9 bases from J; bases unmatched to any gene: 9. CDR1 SEHNR and CDR2 FQNEAQ come from the germline V gene (reference sequence). CDR3 length: 15 residues. In nucleotides, the CDR3 is TGTGCCAGCAGCCCCACTAGCGGGGGGGCCTTGGCCCAGTACTTC. This encodes CASSPTSGGALAQYF.

The V call is TRBV3-1, the J call TRBJ2-1; TRBD2 matches at 8 bases. The CDR3 extends over 15 amino acids. The junction had 4 bases not matched to a gene; V was cut back by 3 bases and J by 3 bases. Germline assignment: CDR1 LGHDT and CDR2 YNNKEL (reference sequence). CDR3 DNA: TGTGCCAGCAGCCACATTAGCGGGGTCTACAATGAGCAGTTCTTC. Protein product: CASSHISGVYNEQFF.

The rearrangement links TRBV6-6 to TRBJ1-1; tentatively, D is TRBD1 (5 bases). Germline V CDR1 and CDR2: MNHNY, SVGAGI (reference sequence). Deletions cut 6 bases from V and 1 base from J, with 18 bases between. The CDR3 is 16 residues long. The DNA of the CDR3 is TGTGCCAGCAGCACAACAGGTTTTAAAGGGAACACTGAAGCTTTCTTT. Translated: CASSTTGFKGNTEAFF.

There are a few counts of this clonotype. V is TRBV2 and J is TRBJ1-3; possible D gene TRBD1, 5 bases. This CDR3 spans 16 amino acids. The germline gives CDR1 SNHLY, CDR2 FYNNEI. V was shortened by 4 bases and J by 0 bases, with 13 bases between the two germline ends. The CDR3 sequence: CASSGFTGYSGNTIYF. Here the CDR3 DNA reads TGTGCCAGCAGTGGGTTCACAGGCTACTCTGGAAACACCATATATTTT.

This clonotype has a count of ten or more. The rearrangement joins TRBV19 to TRBJ2-2; D unclear. The ends were cut back, 2 bases at V and 0 bases at J, with 7 bases in the middle. This CDR3 spans 15 amino acids. CDR1 and CDR2 (germline): LNHDA, SQIVND (reference sequence). This CDR3 is CASSIPATNTGELFF. In DNA form, the CDR3 reads TGTGCCAGTAGTATACCAGCCACGAACACCGGGGAGCTGTTTTTT.

This clonotype was observed a handful of times. This chain links TRBV7-9 with TRBJ2-5; 12 bases agree with TRBD2. Trimming cost V 3 bases and J 5 bases; bases outside gene matches: 10. Germline V gene data show CDR1 as SEHNR and CDR2 as FQNEAQ (reference sequence). CDR3 length: 17 amino acids. This CDR3 is CASSFRTSGARGETQYF. CDR3 in DNA: TGTGCCAGCAGCTTTCGGACTAGCGGGGCCCGTGGGGAGACCCAGTACTTC.

Many counts were recorded for this clonotype. The rearrangement links TRBV15 to TRBJ2-7; D possibly matches TRBD1 or TRBD2 (6 bases each). The CDR3 has 17 amino acids. CDR1 and CDR2 from the germline V gene are LNHNV and YYDKDF (reference sequence). V was pared by 0 bases and J by 0 bases, with 15 bases between. The CDR3 protein is CATSRDGGQGSSYEQYF. In DNA form, the CDR3 reads TGTGCCACCAGCAGAGATGGGGGGCAGGGGAGCTCCTACGAGCAGTACTTC.

The rearrangement joins TRBV28 to TRBJ1-2; 7 bases match TRBD1. From germline, CDR1 is MDHEN and CDR2 SYDVKM. The junction had 4 bases not matched to a gene; V was cut back by 5 bases and J by 4 bases. This CDR3 has 13 amino acids. CDR3 bases: TGTGCCAGCAGTCAAGGACAGGTCTATGGCTACACCTTC. This gives the protein CASSQGQVYGYTF.

Ten or more counts support this clonotype. The gene calls are TRBV18 and TRBJ2-1, with D tentatively TRBD1 or TRBD2 (6 bases each). Looked up from germline, CDR1 is KGHSH and CDR2 is LQKENI. This CDR3 comprises 16 residues. V lost 3 bases to trimming and J lost 0 bases, with 12 bases between them. The DNA for the CDR3 is TGTGCCAGCTCACCCTACGGGGGCAGCTCCTACAATGAGCAGTTCTTC. Encoded protein: CASSPYGGSSYNEQFF.

This clonotype was seen a handful of times. The V call is TRBV5-1, the J call TRBJ1-1, with TRBD1 matching over 8 bases. The junction had 13 bases not matched to a gene; V was cut back by 4 bases and J by 5 bases. This CDR3 contains 16 residues. Germline lookup yields CDR1 SGHRS and CDR2 YFSETQ. CDR3 in DNA: TGCGCCAGCAGCCTAGGACAGGGATGGAGGGGTACTGAAGCTTTCTTT. As protein: CASSLGQGWRGTEAFF.

This clonotype came up a few times. V gene TRBV19 combines with J gene TRBJ1-5; D gene uncertain. V lost 6 bases and J lost 5, with 11 bases in between. The germline gives CDR1 LNHDA, CDR2 SQIVND (reference sequence). This CDR3 spans 13 amino acids. The CDR3 DNA is TGTGCCAGTAGCACAAAGGGTCATCAGCCCCAGCATTTT. Amino acids: CASSTKGHQPQHF.